The sequence of this T cell receptor beta chain was determined in a study of T cells in Graves' hyperthyroidism and ophthalmopathy. Whole-study results and caveats: Most thyroid clonotypes with frequency above 0.001 were detected in blood. Stable hyperthyroidism was separated from ophthalmopathy by a model based on 13 V-J features.

Amplification yielded TCR beta CDR3 regions, with RNA transcripts as the source. The study used the HTBI primer set for a first-round RT-PCR of the TCR CDR3. MiXCR was run by TCRdb on the multiplex PCR reads, yielding one entry per CDR3 protein. The top ten clones hold approximately 19% of a sample with 360,000 or so distinct CDR3 sequences, 15% of them seen once. This clonotype was found many times. Its antigen is unknown. The V end was cut by 4 bases, the J end by 4 bases, with 5 bases between. Germline V gene sequence: CDR1 SGHTA, CDR2 FQGNSA. CDR3 length: 12 residues. Exclusion criteria comprised uncontrolled infection, other autoimmune disease, pregnancy or lactation. Based on clinical symptoms, serum thyroxine and TRAb, thyroid ultrasound and orbital computed tomography, diagnoses were reached.

The TCR originated in an older woman with Graves' ophthalmopathy. Sequencing input: blood. The chain couples TRBV7-2 to TRBJ1-5; D call uncertain. CDR3 nucleotide sequence: TGTGCCAGCAGCTGGCCTAATCAGCCCCAGCATTTT. Its protein product is CASSWPNQPQHF.